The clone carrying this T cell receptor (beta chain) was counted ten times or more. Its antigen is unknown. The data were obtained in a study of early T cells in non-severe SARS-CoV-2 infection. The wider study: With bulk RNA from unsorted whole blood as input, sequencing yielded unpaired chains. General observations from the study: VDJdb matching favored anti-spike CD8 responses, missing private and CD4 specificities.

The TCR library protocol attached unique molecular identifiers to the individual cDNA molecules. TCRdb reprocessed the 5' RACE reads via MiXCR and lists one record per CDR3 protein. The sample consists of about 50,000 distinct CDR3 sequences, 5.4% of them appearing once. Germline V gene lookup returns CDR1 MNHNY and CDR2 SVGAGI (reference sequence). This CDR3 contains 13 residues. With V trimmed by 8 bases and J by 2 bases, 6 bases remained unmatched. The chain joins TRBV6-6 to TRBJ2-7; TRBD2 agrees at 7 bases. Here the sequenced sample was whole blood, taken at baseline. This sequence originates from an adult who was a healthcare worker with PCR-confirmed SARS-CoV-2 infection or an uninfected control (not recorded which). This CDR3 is CASLGRETYEQYF. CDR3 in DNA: TGTGCCAGCCTCGGGCGGGAGACCTACGAGCAGTACTTC.